This T cell receptor beta chain appears in the sequencing data of a study of blood T cell repertoires in COVID-19. About the research overall: Acute and convalescent COVID-19 specimens originated in the United States, Italy and Spain.

This CDR3 region has 12 residues. V gave up 3 bases and J gave up 4 bases; unmatched junction bases: 1. The germline V gene encodes CDR1 DFQATT and CDR2 SNEGSKA (reference sequence). Patients at the Seattle site were enrolled during active infection and followed longitudinally. This clone has a handful of counts. Per the original methods: Researchers report that nucleated cell counts were estimated from reference gene primer amplification. TCRdb's table, derived via immunoSEQ multiplex PCR, lists solely in-frame clones and lacks some. V, J and clone size derive from that table, while D and trimming were established from the DNA sequence. The repertoire holds fewer than 250,000 clones, with more than 70% as singletons.

The sequenced sample consisted of peripheral blood. The V call is TRBV20-1, the J call TRBJ1-2; 8 nucleotides line up with TRBD1. The receptor was derived from a woman older than 75 with COVID-19, enrolled during active disease. The CDR3 nucleotides read TGCAGTGCTAGTGGACAGGGCTATGGCTACACCTTC. Its translation is CSASGQGYGYTF.